Listed below are T cell receptor beta chains from one sample, sequenced in a study of breast tumors, draining lymph nodes, adjacent tissues. TCRdb passed the multiplex PCR reads through MiXCR, listing each CDR3 protein once. There are 190,000 or so distinct CDR3 sequences in the sample; approximately 31% occur only once, and roughly 4.3% lies in the top ten. The sample taken for sequencing was axillary lymph node tissue. Receptors originate from a female donor with breast cancer. Some clones in this sample may be carry-over from other donors' samples. Each CDR3 is given with its conserved first and last residue. The D gene is left open where the match is weak. Clone size is not always given. Where it is, it says once, few, many or a class for expanded clones.

size	D	V	J	CDR3	DNA
once	-	TRBV5-5	TRBJ1-1	CASSWTDPPLEAFF	TGTGCCAGCAGCTGGACGGATCCCCCCCTTGAAGCTTTCTTT
many	-	TRBV6-6	TRBJ2-3	CASTLGSGTDTQYF	TGTGCCAGCACCCTAGGGAGCGGCACAGATACGCAGTATTTT
many	-	TRBV5-1	TRBJ2-3	CASSSNSPSTDTQYF	TGCGCCAGCAGCTCAAACAGCCCTAGCACAGATACGCAGTATTTT
many	-	TRBV6-5	TRBJ2-7	CASSPLPVGLTSYEQYF	TGTGCCAGCAGTCCACTCCCGGTAGGGCTCACGTCCTACGAGCAGTACTTC
-	TRBD2	TRBV2	TRBJ2-3	CASGEALTSGATDTQYF	TGCGCCAGCGGTGAAGCGCTTACTAGCGGGGCCACAGATACGCAGTATTTT
many	TRBD2	TRBV11-2	TRBJ2-3	CASSSTSGSTDTQYF	TGTGCCAGCAGCTCGACTAGCGGCAGCACAGATACGCAGTATTTT
many	-	TRBV20-1	TRBJ2-7	CSARDSARSYEQYF	TGCAGTGCTAGAGATAGTGCTCGCTCCTACGAGCAGTACTTC
-	TRBD2	TRBV11-1	TRBJ2-2	CASSYLAGDKNTGELFF	TGTGCCAGCAGCTACCTAGCGGGAGATAAGAACACCGGGGAGCTGTTTTTT
many	TRBD2	TRBV18	TRBJ2-7	CASSPSSGVGYEQYF	TGTGCCAGCTCACCATCTAGCGGGGTGGGCTACGAGCAGTACTTC
many	TRBD2	TRBV19	TRBJ2-7	CASSTPSSGGNYEQYF	TGTGCCAGTAGTACCCCTTCTAGCGGAGGGAACTACGAGCAGTACTTC
-	TRBD1	TRBV7-9	TRBJ1-2	CASSQRTGAGSVYGYTF	TGTGCCAGCAGCCAAAGGACAGGGGCTGGATCAGTCTATGGCTACACCTTC
many	TRBD2	TRBV7-2	TRBJ2-7	CASSSPGLAVYEQYF	TGTGCCAGCAGCAGTCCGGGACTAGCAGTTTACGAGCAGTACTTC
many	-	TRBV12-3/TRBV12-4	TRBJ2-7	CASSSPADYEQYF	TGTGCCAGCAGTTCCCCGGCGGACTACGAGCAGTACTTC
many	TRBD1	TRBV7-6	TRBJ2-1	CASSLGIPGTGPNEQFF	TGTGCCAGCAGCTTGGGCATTCCCGGGACAGGGCCCAATGAGCAGTTCTTC
-	-	TRBV2	TRBJ1-5	CASSAHRQAEFFNQPQHF	TGTGCCAGCAGTGCGCACCGACAGGCGGAGTTCTTTAATCAGCCCCAGCATTTT
-	-	TRBV7-9	TRBJ1-4	CASDPPWANEKLFF	TGTGCCAGCGACCCGCCTTGGGCGAATGAAAAACTGTTTTTT
many	-	TRBV20-1	TRBJ1-5	CSARQGRDQPQHF	TGCAGTGCTAGACAGGGGCGCGATCAGCCCCAGCATTTT
-	TRBD1	TRBV9	TRBJ2-5	CASSPPGQAGETQYF	TGTGCCAGCAGCCCACCTGGACAGGCGGGCGAGACCCAGTACTTC
-	TRBD1	TRBV14	TRBJ1-6	CASSQWRGQTSPLHF	TGTGCCAGCAGCCAATGGAGGGGACAGACTTCACCCCTCCACTTT
-	TRBD2	TRBV7-9	TRBJ2-1	CASSLAGTSEQFF	TGTGCCAGCAGCTTAGCCGGGACTAGCGAGCAGTTCTTC
few	TRBD1	TRBV7-3	TRBJ2-5	CASGPRQGALETQYF	TGTGCCAGCGGCCCTCGACAGGGGGCGCTTGAGACCCAGTACTTC
-	-	TRBV6-6	TRBJ2-6	CASNPAGSGANVLTF	TGTGCCAGCAATCCCGCGGGATCTGGGGCCAACGTCCTGACTTTC